This is a list of T cell receptor beta chains from one sample in a study of human T cells and chemical hapten exposure. Each CDR3 protein is one row after TCRdb ran MiXCR on the RACE reads. This sample has 150,000 to 200,000 distinct CDR3 sequences, with roughly 30% found just once. The specimen comprised whole blood, sampled in connection with sensitization to the hapten diphenylcyclopropenone (DPC). The receptors stem from a woman younger than 45 with alopecia areata. Some clones in this sample may be carry-over from other donors' samples. The conserved cysteine and the conserved F or W are not part of the CDR3 here.

v_call	j_call	cdr3_aa
TRBV5-1	TRBJ1-1	ASVASGQGEAF
TRBV12-3/TRBV12-4	TRBJ2-2	ASRWTGGELF
TRBV28	TRBJ1-6	ASSLFGGGNNSPLH
TRBV19	TRBJ2-1	ASSIRPLYNEQF
TRBV28	TRBJ2-7	ASSFSGRYEQY
TRBV2	TRBJ2-2	ASSETSGRAVGELF
TRBV29-1	TRBJ2-7	SVGDTGYEQY
TRBV27	TRBJ2-7	ASRPSGPRYAEQY
TRBV7-9	TRBJ2-2	ASSLRTANTGELF
TRBV6-5	TRBJ2-3	ASSYRRLAGSTDTQY
TRBV7-9	TRBJ2-1	ASSLDVGLAGNHEQF
TRBV18	TRBJ2-4	ASSPLSGRDDIQY
TRBV7-3	TRBJ2-2	ASSLSGNGELF
TRBV12-5	TRBJ2-1	ASGLGQLAGGPYNEQF
TRBV7-2	TRBJ2-7	ASSPRDPIEQY
TRBV11-3	TRBJ1-1	ASLGGGTEAF
TRBV29-1	TRBJ2-7	SVKRDRSPYEQY
TRBV28	TRBJ1-2	ASSLDRDGYGYT
TRBV4-3	TRBJ1-6	ASSQLGTGVSPLH
TRBV4-3	TRBJ1-2	ASSQEDRDNYGYT
TRBV4-1	TRBJ1-4	ASSQATAGANEKLF
TRBV20-1	TRBJ2-2	SARRLDGTGELF
TRBV13	TRBJ2-3	ASSLGDMWDTQY
TRBV29-1	TRBJ2-5	SGGVAGGETQY
TRBV12-3/TRBV12-4	TRBJ1-6	ASSSTGGSPLH
TRBV18	TRBJ1-2	ASSPVTLDGYT
TRBV27	TRBJ2-7	ASTETGAREQY
TRBV28	TRBJ2-7	ASSGLGTPPYEQY
TRBV5-1	TRBJ1-4	ASSSNPGQTTNEKLF
TRBV6-5	TRBJ1-6	ASSYGAPGDYNSPLH
TRBV5-6	TRBJ2-7	ASRKIGGHEQY